The clone carrying this T cell receptor (beta chain) came up a few times. What it binds is unknown. TCRbeta library preparation incorporated unique molecular identifiers. TCRdb processed the PCR reads anew with MiXCR; each CDR3 protein has one entry. The sample yields about 980,000 distinct CDR3 sequences, about 29% seen once. These data originate in a study of T-cell reconstitution after alpha-beta-depleted transplantation in children. Overall study results and limits: Newly generated T cells supplied most T-cell counts and diversity one year post-transplant.

V was clipped by 5 bases and J by 0 bases, with 12 bases between them. The CDR3 loop spans 15 amino acids. Looked up from germline, CDR1 is SGHVS and CDR2 is FNYEAQ. The material was PBMCs, mostly from graft donor cells, obtained 360 days after TCRalphabeta/CD19-depleted stem cell transplant. V usage is TRBV7-6 and J usage is TRBJ2-3; D possibly corresponds to TRBD1 (7 bases). The TCR originated in a boy under two years old who had a stem cell transplant for SCID, so the T cells may come from the graft donor. The CDR3 DNA reads TGTGCCAGCAGCCCCAGGGGGGATAGCACAGATACGCAGTATTTT. Protein product: CASSPRGDSTDTQYF.